The clone carrying this T cell receptor (beta chain) showed up just a few times. Its antigen is unidentified. This sample is part of a study of identical twins. Study findings and constraints: For out-of-frame beta sequences, excess twin sharing was weaker. In cord blood, abundant beta clonotypes had fewer insertions; memory showed no trend.

Template switching added a universal primer site, and cDNA bore unique molecular identifiers. TCRdb ran MiXCR on the 5' RACE reads and lists one entry per CDR3 protein. Among 700,000 or so distinct CDR3 sequences listed, about 9.4% were seen once. This sample also belongs to another study, concerning yellow fever vaccine responses in identical twins.

This sequence was found in a woman under 30 in good health. Sequenced sample: PBMCs.

The CDR3 loop is CATPFQRKSTDTQYF. CDR3 sequence (DNA): TGTGCCACCCCATTCCAGCGGAAATCCACAGATACGCAGTATTTT. The V gene is TRBV2, the J gene TRBJ2-3; D is perhaps TRBD2 (5 bases). V was trimmed by 10 bases and J by 2 bases, leaving 19 bases between them. The CDR3 has 15 residues. In germline, CDR1 is SNHLY, CDR2 FYNNEI.